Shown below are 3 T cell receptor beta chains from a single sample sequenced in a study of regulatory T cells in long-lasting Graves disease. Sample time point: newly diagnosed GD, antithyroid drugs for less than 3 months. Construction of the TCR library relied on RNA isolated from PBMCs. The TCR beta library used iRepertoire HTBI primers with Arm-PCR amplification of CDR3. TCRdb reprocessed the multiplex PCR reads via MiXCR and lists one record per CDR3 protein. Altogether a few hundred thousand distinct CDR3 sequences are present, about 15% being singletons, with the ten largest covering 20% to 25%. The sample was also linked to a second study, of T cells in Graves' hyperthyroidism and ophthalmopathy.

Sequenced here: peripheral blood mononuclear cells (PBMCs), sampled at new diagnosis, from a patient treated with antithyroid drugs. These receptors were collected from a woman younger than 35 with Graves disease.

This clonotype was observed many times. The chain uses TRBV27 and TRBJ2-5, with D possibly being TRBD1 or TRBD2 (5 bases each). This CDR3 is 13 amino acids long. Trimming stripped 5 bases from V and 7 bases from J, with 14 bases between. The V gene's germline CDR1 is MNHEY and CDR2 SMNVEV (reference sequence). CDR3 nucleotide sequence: TGTGCCAGCAGTGAACCGAGTGGGGGGACCCAGTACTTC. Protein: CASSEPSGGTQYF.

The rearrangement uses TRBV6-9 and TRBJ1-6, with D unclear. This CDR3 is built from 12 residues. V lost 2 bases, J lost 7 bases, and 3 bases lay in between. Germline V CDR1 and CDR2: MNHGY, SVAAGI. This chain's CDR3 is CASSYGNSPLHF. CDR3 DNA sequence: TGTGCCAGCAGTTATGGAAATTCACCCCTCCACTTT.

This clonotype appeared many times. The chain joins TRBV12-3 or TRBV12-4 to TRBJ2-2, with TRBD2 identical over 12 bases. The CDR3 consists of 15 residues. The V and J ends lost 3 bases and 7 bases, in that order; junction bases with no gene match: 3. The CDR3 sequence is CASSFRTSGNGELFF. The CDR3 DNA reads TGTGCCAGCAGTTTCCGGACTAGCGGGAACGGGGAGCTGTTTTTT.